The 28 T cell receptor beta chains listed next were all sequenced from one sample in a study of beta chain features in type 1 diabetes. Overall study results and limits: Shorter TCRB CDR3s, moderately but significantly so, were found in Type 1 diabetes patients in all four CD4+ subsets.

Every isolated RNA sample was fully reverse transcribed, so sequencing captured expressed TCRB transcripts. The method was immunoSEQ multiplex PCR; TCRdb's version includes in-frame clones alone and lacks a portion of them. This sample yields 250,000 to 350,000 clones, of which approximately 16% are seen a single time; roughly 0.015% belongs to the top ten. No antigens are known for them. Sequencing was carried out using naive CD4+ T cells from blood. All receptors come from a man between 18 and 35 years old with type 1 diabetes.

The sample holds a few counts of this clone. The chain employs TRBV5-1 and TRBJ2-1; unclear D gene. Germline CDR1 and CDR2: SGHRS and YFSETQ. The CDR3 extends over 16 amino acids. V was pared by 1 base and J by 7 bases, with 18 bases between. The DNA for the CDR3 is TGCGCCAGCAGCTTGTTCCCCGCCAGGCAGAAGAATGAGCAGTTCTTC. Its translation: CASSLFPARQKNEQFF.

This clone was seen a handful of times. This sequence joins TRBV15 and TRBJ1-4, with 8 bases that match TRBD1. This CDR3 spans 15 amino acids. CDR1 is LNHNV and CDR2 is YYDKDF in the germline V gene (reference sequence). Germline trimming cut 2 bases from V and 7 bases from J; bases unmatched to any gene: 6. The CDR3 loop is CATSRFTGGSEKLFF. The CDR3 DNA reads TGTGCCACCAGCAGATTCACAGGGGGAAGTGAAAAACTGTTTTTT.

This clone was counted a few times. Other DNA sequences in this specimen translate into the identical CDR3. This rearrangement joins TRBV5-1 to TRBJ2-7, with D maybe TRBD2 (5 bases). Trimming cost V 0 bases and J 2 bases, with 6 bases left between them. From germline, CDR1 is SGHRS and CDR2 YFSETQ. The CDR3 extends over 13 amino acids. DNA for the CDR3: TGCGCCAGCAGCTTGGAGGGAGCCTACGAGCAGTACTTC. Translated, it gives CASSLEGAYEQYF.

V gene TRBV20-1 combines with J gene TRBJ2-3; D remains unclear. The CDR3 has 10 residues. V lost 5 bases and J lost 3, with 3 bases in between. CDR1 is DFQATT and CDR2 is SNEGSKA in the germline V gene (reference sequence). CDR3 sequence: CSAPTDTQYF. CDR3 bases: TGCAGTGCTCCGACAGATACGCAGTATTTT.

The chain carries TRBV5-1 and TRBJ2-3; TRBD1 aligns across 10 bases. Unmatched junction bases numbered 3, after V lost 3 bases and J lost 5 bases. Germline CDR1 SGHRS, CDR2 YFSETQ. The CDR3 totals 14 residues. The chain's CDR3 is CASSWGTGEDTQYF. The CDR3 DNA is TGCGCCAGCAGCTGGGGGACAGGGGAAGATACGCAGTATTTT.

This clone occurred a few times. This chain uses TRBV6-6 with TRBJ1-2; a possible D gene is TRBD1 (5 bases). The CDR3 has 16 residues. Germline values: CDR1 MNHNY, CDR2 SVGAGI (reference sequence). V was pared by 6 bases and J by 0 bases, with 17 bases between. This chain's CDR3 is CASSPSGAPSNYGYTF. CDR3 nucleotide sequence: TGTGCCAGCAGCCCTAGCGGGGCACCATCTAACTATGGCTACACCTTC.

The chain has TRBV2 and TRBJ2-1; D not resolved. Trimming took 7 bases from V and 0 from J, leaving 7 bases between them. Germline V gene sequence: CDR1 SNHLY, CDR2 FYNNEI. CDR3 length: 13 residues. The CDR3 reads CASTVSSYNEQFF. CDR3 coding DNA: TGTGCCAGCACGGTAAGCTCCTACAATGAGCAGTTCTTC.

The rearrangement links TRBV7-2 to TRBJ2-1; tentatively, D is TRBD1 (6 bases). Germline CDR1 SGHTA, CDR2 FQGNSA. With 5 bases removed from V and 13 bases from J, the gap between germline ends came to 18 bases. CDR3 length: 13 amino acids. The CDR3 coding sequence is TGTGCCAGCAGCCTCAACTACAGGGTTGACCAGTTCTTC. Encoded protein: CASSLNYRVDQFF.

The chain has TRBV6-7 and TRBJ2-3; D might be TRBD1 (5 bases). TRBV6-7 is flagged as an ORF with uncertain function. V was shortened by 5 bases and J by 2 bases, with 11 bases between the two germline ends. This CDR3 is 14 amino acids long. CDR3 residues: CASSQGHNTDTQYF. Here the CDR3 DNA reads TGTGCCAGCAGTCAAGGACATAACACAGATACGCAGTATTTT.

This chain links TRBV2 with TRBJ2-7; maybe TRBD1 (6 bases). Germline CDR1 reads SNHLY; CDR2 reads FYNNEI. This CDR3 is 14 amino acids long. The V end lost 6 bases, the J end lost 0 bases, and 12 bases lay between the germline ends. The CDR3 sequence is CASSWQGTSYEQYF. CDR3 DNA sequence: TGTGCCAGCAGCTGGCAGGGGACCTCCTACGAGCAGTACTTC.

The gene calls are TRBV5-1 and TRBJ2-5, with 9 bases lining up with TRBD2. Germline-derived CDR1 and CDR2 are SGHRS and YFSETQ. Trimming removed 1 base from V and 3 bases from J; junction bases left unmatched: 4. The CDR3 loop spans 15 amino acids. The CDR3: CASSLTVAGEETQYF. Written as DNA, the CDR3 is TGCGCCAGCAGCTTGACGGTAGCGGGAGAAGAGACCCAGTACTTC.

This clone was counted a few times. This chain links TRBV5-1 with TRBJ2-7; weak D call: TRBD2 (5 bases). CDR1 and CDR2 (germline): SGHRS, YFSETQ. V was pared by 0 bases and J by 3 bases, with 7 bases between. This CDR3 spans 13 amino acids. The CDR3, as DNA: TGCGCCAGCAGCTTGGAACGGGACTACGAGCAGTACTTC. Its translation: CASSLERDYEQYF.

This clone appeared a few times. The rearrangement joins TRBV5-4 to TRBJ1-2; TRBD1 matches 7 bases. Germline lookup yields CDR1 SGHNT and CDR2 YYREEE (reference sequence). The CDR3 covers 14 residues. V was clipped by 0 bases and J by 8 bases; unmatched bases: 7. The CDR3 here is CASSLGQGLSGYTF. In DNA, the CDR3 is TGTGCCAGCAGCTTGGGACAGGGTCTGAGCGGCTACACCTTC.

This chain uses TRBV15 with TRBJ1-1, with D possibly matching TRBD1 (5 bases). The V and J ends lost 4 bases and 1 base respectively, with 13 bases between them. Germline CDR1 is LNHNV and CDR2 is YYDKDF (reference sequence). The length of the CDR3 is 15 residues. CDR3 sequence: CATSTGLRENTEAFF. For the CDR3, the DNA is TGTGCCACCAGCACCGGTCTCAGGGAGAACACTGAAGCTTTCTTT.

The V and J genes are TRBV4-2 and TRBJ2-5; TRBD2 matches at 11 bases. Trimming removed 4 bases from V and 5 bases from J; junction bases left unmatched: 6. The germline gives CDR1 LGHNA, CDR2 YNFKEQ. The CDR3 spans 15 residues. This CDR3 reads CASSRTSGSYETQYF. The CDR3 coding sequence is TGTGCCAGCAGCCGCACTAGCGGGAGCTATGAGACCCAGTACTTC.

The rearrangement uses TRBV7-2 and TRBJ2-1, with TRBD2 matching over 11 bases. The CDR3 is made up of 18 amino acids. V lost 2 bases to trimming and J lost 2 bases; unmatched junction nucleotides: 8. Germline V gives CDR1 SGHTA, CDR2 FQGNSA. The CDR3 coding sequence is TGTGCCAGCAGCTTATACCCCGATAGCGGGGGGGCCTACAATGAGCAGTTCTTC. It translates to CASSLYPDSGGAYNEQFF. Complete variable domain (other parts from reference TRBV7-2 and TRBJ2-1): GAGVSQSPSNKVTEKGKDVELRCDPISGHTALYWYRQSLGQGLEFLIYFQGNSAPDKSGLPSDRFSAERTGGSVSTLTIQRTQQEDSAVYLCASSLYPDSGGAYNEQFFGPGTRLTVL.

The rearrangement joins TRBV5-4 to TRBJ2-3; D perhaps matches TRBD1 (6 bases). CDR1 is SGHNT and CDR2 is YYREEE in the germline V gene (reference sequence). CDR3 length: 16 residues. The V end lost 0 bases, the J end lost 8 bases, and 19 bases lay between the germline ends. CDR3 sequence (DNA): TGTGCCAGCAGCTTGGAGGCAGGGGATCACCTCGGTACGCAGTATTTT. This codes for CASSLEAGDHLGTQYF.

The chain uses TRBV18 and TRBJ2-1; D may be TRBD2 (6 bases). The CDR3 has 13 residues. Trimming took off 8 bases at V and 8 bases at J, with 16 bases between the two ends. From germline, CDR1 is KGHSH and CDR2 LQKENI. CDR3 protein: CASRETVVDEQFF. The CDR3 nucleotides read TGTGCCAGCCGGGAGACCGTCGTCGATGAGCAGTTCTTC.

The CDR3: CASSRGTSSSYNEQFF. The CDR3, as DNA: TGCGCCAGCAGCCGAGGGACTTCTAGCTCCTACAATGAGCAGTTCTTC. The V call is TRBV4-1, the J call TRBJ2-1; D is perhaps TRBD2 (6 bases). The germline CDR1 and CDR2 sequences are MGHRA and YSYEKL. V shed 4 bases and J shed 0 bases, with 13 bases lying between them. This CDR3 is built from 16 residues.

The gene calls are TRBV19 and TRBJ1-2; D gene ambiguous. Germline CDR1 and CDR2: LNHDA and SQIVND (reference sequence). V was clipped by 5 bases and J by 5 bases, with 12 bases between them. The CDR3 spans 13 residues. The CDR3, as DNA: TGTGCCAGTAGTCGGGGTCGGGTATATGGCTACACCTTC. Encoded protein: CASSRGRVYGYTF. Drawing the rest from reference TRBV19 and TRBJ1-2, the complete variable domain is DGGITQSPKYLFRKEGQNVTLSCEQNLNHDAMYWYRQDPGQGLRLIYYSQIVNDFQKGDIAEGYSVSREKKESFPLTVTSAQKNPTAFYLCASSRGRVYGYTFGSGTRLTVV.

The chain carries TRBV20-1 and TRBJ1-6; D gene ambiguous. From germline, CDR1 is DFQATT and CDR2 SNEGSKA (reference sequence). This CDR3 is built from 11 residues. Trimming removed 6 bases at V and 14 bases at J, with 14 bases between. CDR3 amino acids: CSASDGVTLHF. CDR3 sequence (DNA): TGCAGTGCCAGCGACGGGGTCACCCTCCACTTT.

Only a few counts were recorded for this clone. The V and J genes are TRBV28 and TRBJ2-1; 10 bases agree with TRBD2. Per germline, CDR1 MDHEN and CDR2 SYDVKM. The CDR3 length is 16 residues. With 1 base clipped from V and 7 bases from J, the junction kept 7 bases outside the gene matches. The CDR3 DNA reads as TGTGCCAGCAGTTTATCCGCGGCTAGCGGGAGTAATGAGCAGTTCTTC. Translated, it gives CASSLSAASGSNEQFF.

This sequence joins TRBV4-1 and TRBJ2-1, with TRBD1 matching 9 bases. The CDR3 is made up of 14 amino acids. Germline lookup yields CDR1 MGHRA and CDR2 YSYEKL. The trim removed 6 bases at V and 10 bases at J, leaving 10 bases unmatched. In DNA form, the CDR3 reads TGCGCCAGCAGTCCGGACAGGGGCGTTTACGAGCAGTTCTTC. As protein: CASSPDRGVYEQFF.

The chain links TRBV9 to TRBJ2-1; D gene unclear. This CDR3 spans 11 amino acids. CDR1 is SGDLS and CDR2 is YYNGEE in the germline V gene. Trimming stripped 1 base from V and 9 bases from J, with 5 bases between. CDR3 bases: TGTGCCAGCAGCGTATCCGGTGAGCAGTTCTTC. Encoded protein: CASSVSGEQFF.

This sequence joins TRBV7-2 and TRBJ2-4, with TRBD2 as a possible D gene (6 bases). Trimming stripped 5 bases from V and 1 base from J, with 9 bases between. The CDR3 has 14 amino acids. In germline, CDR1 is SGHTA, CDR2 FQGNSA. The CDR3 protein is CASSTRGAKNIQYF. In nucleotides, the CDR3 is TGTGCCAGCAGCACTCGGGGGGCCAAAAACATTCAGTACTTC. Drawing the rest from reference TRBV7-2 and TRBJ2-4, the complete variable domain is GAGVSQSPSNKVTEKGKDVELRCDPISGHTALYWYRQSLGQGLEFLIYFQGNSAPDKSGLPSDRFSAERTGGSVSTLTIQRTQQEDSAVYLCASSTRGAKNIQYFGAGTRLSVL.

This clone was observed a handful of times. This sequence joins TRBV4-2 and TRBJ1-1; D unresolved. The CDR3 contains 15 residues. Germline V gene sequence: CDR1 LGHNA, CDR2 YNFKEQ. The V end lost 0 bases, the J end lost 9 bases, and 17 bases lay between the germline ends. Here the CDR3 DNA reads TGTGCCAGCAGCCAAGATCTTGAACCCCCTACCCAAGCTTTCTTT. This encodes CASSQDLEPPTQAFF.

The V and J genes are TRBV29-1 and TRBJ2-3, with D possibly being TRBD1 (5 bases). The germline V gene has CDR1 SQVTM and CDR2 ANQGSEA. The V end was cut by 4 bases, the J end by 3 bases, with 11 bases between. The CDR3 consists of 13 residues. CDR3 loop: CSVATVYTDTQYF. The CDR3, as DNA: TGCAGCGTTGCGACAGTGTATACAGATACGCAGTATTTT.

The V gene is TRBV4-1, the J gene TRBJ2-7; 8 bases map to TRBD2. Germline V gene lookup returns CDR1 MGHRA and CDR2 YSYEKL. After removal of 1 base from V and 3 bases from J, the junction contained 8 bases not matched to a gene. This CDR3 is built from 16 residues. CDR3 region: CASSQGAGGGLYEQYF. CDR3 in DNA: TGCGCCAGCAGCCAAGGTGCTGGCGGGGGGCTCTACGAGCAGTACTTC.